The next 18 T cell receptor beta chains were all read from a single sample in a study of T cells in Graves' hyperthyroidism and ophthalmopathy. TCR beta CDR3 region amplification was performed from RNA transcripts. HTBI primers were the set used in a first-round RT-PCR of the TCR CDR3. TCRdb redid the calling of the multiplex PCR reads with MiXCR, one entry per CDR3 protein. This table has 300,000 to 400,000 distinct CDR3 sequences, roughly 21% appearing once. Sequencing input: blood. These receptors all stem from a woman aged 45-65 years with Graves' hyperthyroidism.

The rearrangement links TRBV20-1 to TRBJ2-7, with D hard to call. Trimming removed 5 bases at V and 7 bases at J, with 15 bases between. The CDR3 length is 12 residues. CDR1 DFQATT and CDR2 SNEGSKA come from the germline V gene (reference sequence). CDR3 nucleotide sequence: TGCAGTGCTCCTAAGACTGTTAATGAGCAGTACTTC. It translates to CSAPKTVNEQYF.

J is TRBJ2-1 and V is TRBV20-1, with a tentative D call TRBD2 (5 bases). The CDR3 extends over 15 amino acids. Germline loops: CDR1 DFQATT, CDR2 SNEGSKA (reference sequence). The ends were cut back, 2 bases at V and 9 bases at J, with 20 bases in the middle. This CDR3 is CSARSEDPPFGEQFF. CDR3 nucleotide sequence: TGCAGTGCTAGATCGGAGGACCCTCCCTTCGGTGAGCAGTTCTTC.

This clonotype showed up many times. This chain connects TRBV3-1 to TRBJ1-1; D is perhaps TRBD1 (5 bases). This CDR3 is built from 17 residues. Per the germline V gene, CDR1 is LGHDT and CDR2 is YNNKEL (reference sequence). V lost 1 base and J lost 1, with 16 bases in between. CDR3 sequence: CASSQGWGRGSNTEAFF. CDR3 in DNA: TGTGCCAGCAGCCAAGGGTGGGGACGGGGCTCGAACACTGAAGCTTTCTTT.

The chain recombines TRBV7-9 with TRBJ2-3; no clear D. The V gene's germline CDR1 is SEHNR and CDR2 FQNEAQ (reference sequence). The length of the CDR3 is 13 residues. V was trimmed by 10 bases and J by 4 bases, leaving 15 bases between them. Here the CDR3 reads CAIPGPRADTQYF. CDR3 bases: TGTGCCATCCCCGGGCCCCGGGCAGATACGCAGTATTTT.

This clonotype has ten or more counts. This chain connects TRBV7-6 to TRBJ1-1; D perhaps matches TRBD1 (5 bases). The germline gives CDR1 SGHVS, CDR2 FNYEAQ. Trimming left V 5 bases short and J 0 bases short, with 10 bases between. The CDR3 is 14 amino acids. This CDR3 is CASSRGPLNTEAFF. In nucleotides, the CDR3 is TGTGCCAGCAGCCGGGGCCCATTGAACACTGAAGCTTTCTTT. Using reference TRBV7-6 and TRBJ1-1 for the parts outside the CDR3, the full variable domain is GAGVSQSPRYKVTKRGQDVALRCDPISGHVSLYWYRQALGQGPEFLTYFNYEAQQDKSGLPNDRFSAERPEGSISTLTIQRTEQRDSAMYRCASSRGPLNTEAFFGQGTRLTVV.

The rearrangement links TRBV13 to TRBJ2-5; D not certain. The CDR3 runs 16 residues. Germline CDR1 and CDR2: PRHDT and FYEKMQ (reference sequence). The V and J ends lost 2 bases and 5 bases respectively, with 18 bases between them. CDR3 DNA sequence: TGTGCCAGCAGCTTATTGAAGGGTGTGGGCTTTGAGACCCAGTACTTC. Translated: CASSLLKGVGFETQYF.

This clonotype was found many times. V usage is TRBV7-9 and J usage is TRBJ2-7; 12 bases are shared with TRBD2. Germline CDR1 reads SEHNR; CDR2 reads FQNEAQ (reference sequence). There are 15 residues in the CDR3. Losses at the gene ends were 5 bases for V and 2 bases for J; bases not matched to a gene: 4. The CDR3 DNA reads TGTGCCAGCAGCGCCACTAGCGGGAGGCCCTACGAGCAGTACTTC. It codes for CASSATSGRPYEQYF.

The sample holds a few counts of this clonotype. The CDR3 DNA is TGTGCCAGCAGCGTAGACCCGGGAGATACGCAGTATTTT. The encoded protein is CASSVDPGDTQYF. The chain is built from TRBV9 and TRBJ2-3; unclear D gene. V dropped 0 bases and J dropped 5 bases, with 7 bases sitting between them. Germline CDR1 reads SGDLS; CDR2 reads YYNGEE. CDR3 size: 13 residues.

This clonotype was seen a handful of times. The chain is built from TRBV9 and TRBJ2-7; 7 nucleotides agree with TRBD1. The CDR3 length is 14 residues. From germline, CDR1 is SGDLS and CDR2 YYNGEE. V lost 0 bases, J lost 5 bases, and 5 bases stayed unmatched. The CDR3 bases are TGTGCCAGCAGCGTAGCGGGACAGTCTCACGAGCAGTACTTC. Its protein is CASSVAGQSHEQYF.

This clonotype was counted a single time. One end of the junction is discordant with germline, which a read error may explain. The genes are TRBV10-3 and TRBJ1-3; D may be TRBD1 (5 bases). The germline V gene encodes CDR1 ENHRY and CDR2 SYGVKD. CDR3 length: 14 amino acids. In nucleotides, the CDR3 is TGTACCATCAATGCAGGGCCCTCTGGAAACACCATATATTTT. It translates to CTINAGPSGNTIYF.

The chain employs TRBV6-1 and TRBJ1-5, with 8 bases fitting TRBD1. Per the germline V gene, CDR1 is MNHNS and CDR2 is SASEGT. The junction had 5 bases not matched to a gene; V was cut back by 6 bases and J by 1 base. This CDR3 is 15 amino acids long. CDR3 loop: CASRQQGGSNQPQHF. The CDR3 DNA sequence: TGTGCCAGCAGACAACAGGGGGGAAGCAATCAGCCCCAGCATTTT.

This clonotype was picked up many times. The gene calls are TRBV11-2 and TRBJ2-3, with unresolved D. Germline values: CDR1 SGHAT, CDR2 FQNNGV. Trimming shortened V by 0 bases and J by 11 bases, and 12 bases separated the two germline ends. The CDR3 sequence is 13 residues long. CDR3 loop: CASSLDQIYEQYF. The CDR3 DNA sequence: TGTGCCAGCAGCTTAGATCAGATATACGAGCAGTATTTT.

This clonotype occurred many times. The chain recombines TRBV5-1 with TRBJ2-7; 7 bases match TRBD2. Germline V gene data show CDR1 as SGHRS and CDR2 as YFSETQ. V shed 1 base, J shed 2 bases, and the junction held 3 bases outside the gene matches. This CDR3 comprises 14 residues. This CDR3 reads CASSLRLAAYEQYF. The CDR3 nucleotides read TGCGCCAGCAGCTTGAGACTAGCCGCCTACGAGCAGTACTTC.

The gene calls are TRBV20-1 and TRBJ2-4; 11 positions agree with TRBD2. The CDR3 spans 16 residues. The junction had 12 bases not matched to a gene; V was cut back by 2 bases and J by 9 bases. Germline V gives CDR1 DFQATT, CDR2 SNEGSKA (reference sequence). CDR3 loop: CSARPGLAGSDGIQYF. CDR3 nucleotide sequence: TGCAGTGCTAGACCTGGACTAGCGGGCTCAGATGGCATTCAGTACTTC.

Details on this clonotype: A read error is possible here, since a much larger clone lies one base away. The chain uses TRBV3-1 and TRBJ2-7; D is possibly TRBD1 or TRBD2 (6 bases each). The germline V gene encodes CDR1 LGHDT and CDR2 YNNKEL (reference sequence). The CDR3 length is 13 residues. The CDR3 DNA reads as TGTGCCAGCAGCCAGGAGGGGGAGTACGGGCAGTACTTC. Translation: CASSQEGEYGQYF.

This clonotype has only a few counts. The chain joins TRBV11-2 to TRBJ2-7; no firm D call. Germline V gene sequence: CDR1 SGHAT, CDR2 FQNNGV. The CDR3 totals 12 residues. Trimming took off 5 bases at V and 4 bases at J, with 9 bases between the two ends. CDR3 protein: CASSKQSYEQYF. Here the CDR3 DNA reads TGTGCCAGCAGCAAGCAAAGTTACGAGCAGTACTTC.

This clonotype was seen ten or more times. The chain recombines TRBV7-8 with TRBJ2-1; tentatively, D is TRBD1 or TRBD2 (5 bases each). The CDR3 totals 15 residues. The germline V gene encodes CDR1 SGHVS and CDR2 FQNEAQ. V gave up 2 bases and J gave up 8 bases, with 16 bases separating them. The CDR3 reads CASSLLAGWGHEQFF. The CDR3 DNA sequence: TGTGCCAGCAGCTTATTAGCAGGGTGGGGACATGAGCAGTTCTTC.

This chain connects TRBV3-1 to TRBJ2-7; the D is unclear. CDR1 and CDR2 (germline): LGHDT, YNNKEL (reference sequence). The CDR3 loop spans 12 amino acids. V gave up 4 bases and J gave up 9 bases, with 13 bases separating them. CDR3 bases: TGTGCCAGCAGCCCCCGGATACCCGTGCAGTACTTC. This translates into CASSPRIPVQYF.